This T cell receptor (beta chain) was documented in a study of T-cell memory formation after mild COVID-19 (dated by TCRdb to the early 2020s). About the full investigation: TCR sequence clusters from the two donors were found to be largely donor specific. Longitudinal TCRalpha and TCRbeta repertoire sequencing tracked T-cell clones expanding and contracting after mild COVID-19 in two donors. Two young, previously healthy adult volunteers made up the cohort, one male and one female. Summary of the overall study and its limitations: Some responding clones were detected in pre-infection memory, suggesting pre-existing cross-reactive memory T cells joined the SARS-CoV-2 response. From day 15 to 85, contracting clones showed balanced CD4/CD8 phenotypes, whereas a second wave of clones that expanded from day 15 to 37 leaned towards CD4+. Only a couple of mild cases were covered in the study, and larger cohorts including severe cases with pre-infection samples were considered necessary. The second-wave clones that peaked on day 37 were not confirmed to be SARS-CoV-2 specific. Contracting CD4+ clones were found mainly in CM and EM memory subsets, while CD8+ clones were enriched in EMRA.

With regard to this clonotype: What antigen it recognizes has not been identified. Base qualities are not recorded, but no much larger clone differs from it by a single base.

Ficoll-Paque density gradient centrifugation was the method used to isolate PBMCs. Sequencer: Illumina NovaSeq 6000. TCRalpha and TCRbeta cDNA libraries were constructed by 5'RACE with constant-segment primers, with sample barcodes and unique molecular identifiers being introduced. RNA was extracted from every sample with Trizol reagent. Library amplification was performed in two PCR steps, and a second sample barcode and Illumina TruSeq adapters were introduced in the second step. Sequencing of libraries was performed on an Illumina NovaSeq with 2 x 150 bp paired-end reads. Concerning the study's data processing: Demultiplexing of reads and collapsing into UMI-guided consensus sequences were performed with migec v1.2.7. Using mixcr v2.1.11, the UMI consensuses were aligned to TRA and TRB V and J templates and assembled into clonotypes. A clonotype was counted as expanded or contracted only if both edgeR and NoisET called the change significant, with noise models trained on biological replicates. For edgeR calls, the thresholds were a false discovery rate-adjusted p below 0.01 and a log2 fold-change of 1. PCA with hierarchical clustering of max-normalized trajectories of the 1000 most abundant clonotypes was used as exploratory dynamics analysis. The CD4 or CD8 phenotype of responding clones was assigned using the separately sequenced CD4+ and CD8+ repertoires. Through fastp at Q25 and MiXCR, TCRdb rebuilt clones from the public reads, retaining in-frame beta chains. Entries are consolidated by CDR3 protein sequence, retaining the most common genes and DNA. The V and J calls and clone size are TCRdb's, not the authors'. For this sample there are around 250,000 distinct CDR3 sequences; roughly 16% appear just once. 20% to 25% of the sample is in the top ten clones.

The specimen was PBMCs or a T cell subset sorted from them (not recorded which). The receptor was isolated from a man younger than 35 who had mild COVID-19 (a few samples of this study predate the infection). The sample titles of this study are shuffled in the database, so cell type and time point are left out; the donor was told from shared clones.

CDR3 sequence: CASGTRVDTEAFF. The nucleotide sequence reads as follows: TGTGCCAGCGGCACTCGGGTCGACACTGAAGCTTTCTTT. In this chain, TRBV12-3 or TRBV12-4 is recombined with TRBJ1-1, with no confidently assigned D gene. V sheds 8 bases and J sheds 3 bases, leaving 13 bases between their ends. The CDR3 covers 13 residues, taking in both the cysteine and the phenylalanine. The DNA shown is the 39-base CDR3, in frame from base 1.